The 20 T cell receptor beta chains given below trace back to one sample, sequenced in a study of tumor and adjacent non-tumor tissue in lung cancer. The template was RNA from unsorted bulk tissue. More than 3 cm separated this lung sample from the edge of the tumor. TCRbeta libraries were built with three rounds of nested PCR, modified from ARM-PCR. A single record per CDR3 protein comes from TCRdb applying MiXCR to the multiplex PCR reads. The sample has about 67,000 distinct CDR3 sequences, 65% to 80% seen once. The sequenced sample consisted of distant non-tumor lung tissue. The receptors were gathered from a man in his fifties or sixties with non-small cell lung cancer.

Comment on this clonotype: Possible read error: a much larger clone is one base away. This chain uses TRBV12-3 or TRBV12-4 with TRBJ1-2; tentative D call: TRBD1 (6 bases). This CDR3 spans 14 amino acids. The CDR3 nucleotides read TGTGCCAGCAGCCCTACAGGGCAGGTCTCCGGCTACGCCTTC. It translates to CASSPTGQVSGYAF.

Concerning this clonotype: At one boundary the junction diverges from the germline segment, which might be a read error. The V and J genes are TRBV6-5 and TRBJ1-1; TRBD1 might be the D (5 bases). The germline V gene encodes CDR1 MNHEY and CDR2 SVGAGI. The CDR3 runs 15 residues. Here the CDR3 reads CTSSYSRRDGTEAFF. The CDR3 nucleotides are TGTACCAGCAGTTACTCCCGCAGGGATGGGACTGAAGCTTTCTTT.

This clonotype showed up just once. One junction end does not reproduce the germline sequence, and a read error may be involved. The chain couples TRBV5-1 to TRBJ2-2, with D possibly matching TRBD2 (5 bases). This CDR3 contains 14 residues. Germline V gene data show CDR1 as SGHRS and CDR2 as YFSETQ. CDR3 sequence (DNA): TGCGCCAGATTCAATGAAGGGAGCACCGGGAAGCTGTTTTTT. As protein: CARFNEGSTGKLFF.

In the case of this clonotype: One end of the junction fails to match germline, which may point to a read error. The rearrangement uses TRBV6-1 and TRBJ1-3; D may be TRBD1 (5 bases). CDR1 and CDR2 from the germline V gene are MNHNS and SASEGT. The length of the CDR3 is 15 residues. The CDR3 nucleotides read TGTGCCAGCAGTGAAGGTACAGGTCCTGGAAACACCTTATACTTT. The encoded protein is CASSEGTGPGNTLYF.

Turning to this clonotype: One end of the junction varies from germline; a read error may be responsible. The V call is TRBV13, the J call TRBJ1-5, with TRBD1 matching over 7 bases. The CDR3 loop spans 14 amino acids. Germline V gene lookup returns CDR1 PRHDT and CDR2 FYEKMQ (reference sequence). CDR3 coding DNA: TGTGTCAGCAGCTTAGGACAGGCTCTCGGGGCCCAGCACTTT. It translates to CVSSLGQALGAQHF.

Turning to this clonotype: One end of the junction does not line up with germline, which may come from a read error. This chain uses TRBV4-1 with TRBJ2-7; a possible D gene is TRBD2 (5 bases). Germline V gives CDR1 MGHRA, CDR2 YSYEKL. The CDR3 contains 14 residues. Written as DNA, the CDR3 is TGCGCCGGCAGCACTGTGGCGGGTGACTACGAGCAGTACTTC. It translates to CAGSTVAGDYEQYF.

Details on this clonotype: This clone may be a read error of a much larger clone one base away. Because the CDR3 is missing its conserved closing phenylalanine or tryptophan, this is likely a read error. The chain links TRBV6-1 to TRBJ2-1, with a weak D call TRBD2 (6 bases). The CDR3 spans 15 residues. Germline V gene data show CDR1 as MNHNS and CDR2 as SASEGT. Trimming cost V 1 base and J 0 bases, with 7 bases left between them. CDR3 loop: CASSEEAGSYNEQFL. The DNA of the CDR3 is TGTGCCAGCAGTGAAGAAGCGGGCTCCTACAATGAGCAGTTCCTC.

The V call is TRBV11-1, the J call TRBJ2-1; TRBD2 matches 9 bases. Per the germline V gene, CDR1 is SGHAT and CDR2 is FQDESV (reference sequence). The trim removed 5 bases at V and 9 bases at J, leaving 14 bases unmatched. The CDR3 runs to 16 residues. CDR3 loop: CASSPHGASGIGEQFF. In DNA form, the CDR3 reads TGTGCCAGCAGCCCACACGGGGCTAGCGGGATTGGTGAGCAGTTCTTC.

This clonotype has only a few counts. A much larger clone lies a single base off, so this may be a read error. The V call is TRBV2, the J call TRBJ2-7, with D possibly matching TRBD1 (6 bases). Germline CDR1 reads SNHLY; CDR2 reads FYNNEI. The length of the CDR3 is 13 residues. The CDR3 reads CATSEQGFNEQYF. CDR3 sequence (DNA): TGTGCCACCAGTGAACAGGGATTTAACGAGCAGTACTTC.

Here the CDR3 DNA reads TGTGCCAGCAATGATAGGACGAGACTAGCGGGCTGGACGGCCGGGGAGCTGTTTTTT. Translated: CASNDRTRLAGWTAGELFF. This chain joins TRBV6-1 and TRBJ2-2; TRBD2 agrees at 10 bases. V trimming: 7 bases; J trimming: 6 bases; junction bases outside the gene matches: 20. The germline V gene has CDR1 MNHNS and CDR2 SASEGT. The CDR3 has 19 amino acids.

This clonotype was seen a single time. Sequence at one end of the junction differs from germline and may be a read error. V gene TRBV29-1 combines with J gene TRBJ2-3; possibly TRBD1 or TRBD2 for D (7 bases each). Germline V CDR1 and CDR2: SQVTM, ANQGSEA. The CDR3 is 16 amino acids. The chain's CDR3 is CSDHHPTGTNTDTQYF. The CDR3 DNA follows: TGCAGCGATCACCACCCGACAGGGACTAACACAGATACACAGTATTTT.

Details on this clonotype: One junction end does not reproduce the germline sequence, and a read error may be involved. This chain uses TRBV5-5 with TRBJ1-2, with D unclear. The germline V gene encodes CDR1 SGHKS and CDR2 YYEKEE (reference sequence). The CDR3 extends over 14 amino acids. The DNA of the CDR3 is TGTGCCAGCAGCCTGGCAGCAGGCGCGCCTGGCTACATCTTC. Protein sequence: CASSLAAGAPGYIF.

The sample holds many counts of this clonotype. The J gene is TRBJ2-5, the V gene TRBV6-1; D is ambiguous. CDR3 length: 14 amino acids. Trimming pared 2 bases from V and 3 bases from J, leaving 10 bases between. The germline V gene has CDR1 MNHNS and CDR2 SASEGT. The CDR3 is CASSEQPTEETQYF. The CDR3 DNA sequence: TGTGCCAGCAGTGAACAACCGACTGAAGAGACCCAGTACTTC.

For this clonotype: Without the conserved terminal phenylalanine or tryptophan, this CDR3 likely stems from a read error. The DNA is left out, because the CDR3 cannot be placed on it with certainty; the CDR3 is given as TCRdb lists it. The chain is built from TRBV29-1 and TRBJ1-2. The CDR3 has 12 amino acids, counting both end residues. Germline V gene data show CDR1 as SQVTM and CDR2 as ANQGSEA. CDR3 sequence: CSVPGLNYGSTL.

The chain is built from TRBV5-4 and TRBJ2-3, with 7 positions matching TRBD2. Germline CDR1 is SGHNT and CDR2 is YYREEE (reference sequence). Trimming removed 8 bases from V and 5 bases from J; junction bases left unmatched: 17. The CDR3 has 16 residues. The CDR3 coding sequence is TGTGCCAGGAGCCCTATCGATCGGGAGGCGGGAGATACGCAGTATTTT. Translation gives CARSPIDREAGDTQYF.

This CDR3 is CSAGTRSRYEQYF. Here the CDR3 DNA reads TGCAGTGCTGGGACACGGTCCCGTTACGAGCAGTACTTC. The chain has TRBV29-1 and TRBJ2-7; D might be TRBD1 (6 bases). CDR3 length equals 13 residues. Looked up from germline, CDR1 is SQVTM and CDR2 is ANQGSEA.

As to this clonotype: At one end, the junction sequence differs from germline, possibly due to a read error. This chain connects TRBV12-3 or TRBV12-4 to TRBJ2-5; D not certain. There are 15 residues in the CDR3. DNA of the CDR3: TGTACCAGCAGTCCGCCGCCTAGTGAATCGGAGACCCAGTACTTC. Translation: CTSSPPPSESETQYF.

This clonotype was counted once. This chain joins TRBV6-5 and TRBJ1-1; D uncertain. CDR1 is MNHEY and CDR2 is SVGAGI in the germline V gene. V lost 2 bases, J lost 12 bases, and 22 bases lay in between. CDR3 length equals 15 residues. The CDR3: CASSYGGHVSTDTFF. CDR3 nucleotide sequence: TGTGCCAGCAGTTACGGCGGTCATGTGTCCACTGATACTTTCTTT.

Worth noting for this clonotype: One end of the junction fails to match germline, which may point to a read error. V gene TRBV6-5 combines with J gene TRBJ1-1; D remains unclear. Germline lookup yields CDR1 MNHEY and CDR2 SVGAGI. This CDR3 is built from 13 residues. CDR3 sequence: CTSSSGVSIEAFF. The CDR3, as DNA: TGTACCAGCAGTAGTGGGGTGAGCATTGAAGCTTTCTTT.

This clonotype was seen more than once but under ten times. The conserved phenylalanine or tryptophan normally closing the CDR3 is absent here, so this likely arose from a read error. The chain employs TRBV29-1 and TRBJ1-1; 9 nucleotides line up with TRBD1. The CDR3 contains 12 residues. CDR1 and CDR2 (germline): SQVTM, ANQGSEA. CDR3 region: CRARGTGTEAFL. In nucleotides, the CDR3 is TGCAGGGCCCGGGGGACAGGGACTGAAGCTTTCTTA.